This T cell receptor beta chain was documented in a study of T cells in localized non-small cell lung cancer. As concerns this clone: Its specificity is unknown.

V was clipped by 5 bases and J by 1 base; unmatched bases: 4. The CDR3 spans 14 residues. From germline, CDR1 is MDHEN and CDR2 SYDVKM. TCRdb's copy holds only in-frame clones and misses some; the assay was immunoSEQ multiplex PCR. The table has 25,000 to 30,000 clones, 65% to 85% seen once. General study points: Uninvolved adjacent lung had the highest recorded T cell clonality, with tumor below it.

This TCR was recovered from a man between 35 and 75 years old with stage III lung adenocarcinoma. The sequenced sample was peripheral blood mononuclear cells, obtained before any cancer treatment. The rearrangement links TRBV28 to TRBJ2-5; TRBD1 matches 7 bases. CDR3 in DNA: TGTGCCAGCAGTCAGGGACAGCCCCAAGAGACCCAGTACTTC. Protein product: CASSQGQPQETQYF.